This T cell receptor beta chain was recorded in a study of cytomegalovirus exposure and HLA in healthy donors. Study-level points and caveats: In a later analysis, an Asian-associated ancestry cluster reportedly showed fewer N-insertions than the approximately 700-donor mean. While the bulk of TCR sequences proved rare, some public TCRs turned up in many donors. Later analysis revealed greater clonal expansion in HLA-associated TCR beta chains than in equally common others.

J was trimmed by 5 bases and V by 0 bases; bases with no gene match: 3. Germline V gene data show CDR1 as SGHRS and CDR2 as YFSETQ. The CDR3 has 15 residues. Primers for the PCR totalled 60 Vbeta and 13 Jbeta. TCRdb's table, derived via immunoSEQ multiplex PCR, lists solely in-frame clones and lacks some. The sample consists of about 180,000 clones, less than 85% of them appearing once. In regard to this clone: Its antigen is not known.

This chain joins TRBV5-1 and TRBJ2-2, with TRBD2 identical over 8 bases. The clonotype originates from a man aged 18-30 years in good health and CMV-seronegative. Sample: PBMCs. CDR3 amino acids: CASSLDSGVTGELFF. The CDR3 bases are TGCGCCAGCAGCTTGGATAGCGGGGTGACCGGGGAGCTGTTTTTT.